This TCR beta chain was captured by sequencing in a study of T cell changes during pregnancy in multiple sclerosis. Some clones are missing from TCRdb's copy, which holds only in-frame ones; the method was immunoSEQ multiplex PCR. The data hold roughly 34,000 clones, with roughly 93% observed a single time. Germline V gene sequence: CDR1 LNHDA, CDR2 SQIVND (reference sequence). V shed 4 bases and J 2 bases; nucleotides not matched to a gene: 8. The CDR3 spans 16 residues. The sequence was collected from a female donor in good health, enrolled as a control in a pregnancy study. Sequenced here: peripheral blood, sampled in the second trimester of pregnancy. The chain links TRBV19 to TRBJ1-2; 9 nucleotides align to TRBD1. CDR3 bases: TGTGCCAGTAGTAGTGATACAGGGGGCGGAAACTATGGCTACACCTTC. It specifies CASSSDTGGGNYGYTF.